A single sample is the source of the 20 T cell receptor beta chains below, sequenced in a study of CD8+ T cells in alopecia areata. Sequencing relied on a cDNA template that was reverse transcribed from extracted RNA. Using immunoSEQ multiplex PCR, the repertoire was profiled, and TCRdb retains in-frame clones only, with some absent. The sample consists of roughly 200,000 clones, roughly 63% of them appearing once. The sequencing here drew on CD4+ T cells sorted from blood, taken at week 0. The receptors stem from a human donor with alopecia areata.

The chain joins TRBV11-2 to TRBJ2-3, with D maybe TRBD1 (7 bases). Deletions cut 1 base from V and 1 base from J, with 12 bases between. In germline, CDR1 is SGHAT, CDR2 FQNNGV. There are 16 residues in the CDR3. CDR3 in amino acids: CASSLAGGTGTDTQYF. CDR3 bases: TGTGCCAGCAGCTTAGCAGGGGGGACCGGCACAGATACGCAGTATTTT.

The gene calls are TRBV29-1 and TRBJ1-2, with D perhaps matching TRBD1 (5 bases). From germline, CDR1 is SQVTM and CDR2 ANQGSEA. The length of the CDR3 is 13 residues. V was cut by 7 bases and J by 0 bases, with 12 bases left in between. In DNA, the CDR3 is TGCAGCGACGACAGCCTGGCTAACTATGGCTACACCTTC. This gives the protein CSDDSLANYGYTF. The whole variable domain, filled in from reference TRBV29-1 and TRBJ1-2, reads SAVISQKPSRDICQRGTSLTIQCQVDSQVTMMFWYRQQPGQSLTLIATANQGSEATYESGFVIDKFPISRPNLTFSTLTVSNMSPEDSSIYLCSDDSLANYGYTFGSGTRLTVV.

The CDR3 DNA is TGTGCCAGCAGACAGGGGAATTCGGCCCTCCACTTT. Its translation is CASRQGNSALHF. The chain employs TRBV6-5 and TRBJ1-6; 7 nucleotides line up with TRBD1. With 6 bases clipped from V and 14 bases from J, the junction kept 7 bases outside the gene matches. This CDR3 is 12 amino acids long. Germline CDR1 reads MNHEY; CDR2 reads SVGAGI.

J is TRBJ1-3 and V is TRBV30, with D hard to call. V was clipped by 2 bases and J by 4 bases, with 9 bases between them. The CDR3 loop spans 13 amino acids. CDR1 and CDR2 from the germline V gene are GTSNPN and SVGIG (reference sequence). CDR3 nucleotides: TGTGCCTGGAGTAGTATATCGGGAAACACCATATATTTT. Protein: CAWSSISGNTIYF.

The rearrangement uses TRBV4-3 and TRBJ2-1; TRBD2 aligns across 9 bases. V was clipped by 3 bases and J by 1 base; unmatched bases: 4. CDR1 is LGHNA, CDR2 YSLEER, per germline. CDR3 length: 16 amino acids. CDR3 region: CASSHSLAGSYNEQFF. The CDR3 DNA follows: TGCGCCAGCAGCCATTCTCTAGCGGGATCCTACAATGAGCAGTTCTTC.

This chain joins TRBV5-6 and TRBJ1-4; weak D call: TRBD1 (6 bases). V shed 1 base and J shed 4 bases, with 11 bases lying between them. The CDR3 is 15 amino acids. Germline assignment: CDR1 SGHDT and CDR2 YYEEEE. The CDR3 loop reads CASSLYGQSNEKLFF. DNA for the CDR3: TGTGCCAGCAGCTTGTACGGACAGAGTAATGAAAAACTGTTTTTT.

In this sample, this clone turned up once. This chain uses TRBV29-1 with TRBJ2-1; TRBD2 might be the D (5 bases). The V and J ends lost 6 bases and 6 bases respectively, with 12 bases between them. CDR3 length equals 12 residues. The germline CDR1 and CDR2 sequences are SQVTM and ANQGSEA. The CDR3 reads CSVVTAGNEQFF. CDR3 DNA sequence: TGCAGCGTGGTCACGGCGGGCAATGAGCAGTTCTTC.

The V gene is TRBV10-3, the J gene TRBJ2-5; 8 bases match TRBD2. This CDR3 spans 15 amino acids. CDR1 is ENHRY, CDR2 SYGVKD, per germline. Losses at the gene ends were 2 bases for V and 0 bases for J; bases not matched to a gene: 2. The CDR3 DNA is TGTGCCATCAGTGAGGAGCGGGGGAACCAAGAGACCCAGTACTTC. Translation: CAISEERGNQETQYF.

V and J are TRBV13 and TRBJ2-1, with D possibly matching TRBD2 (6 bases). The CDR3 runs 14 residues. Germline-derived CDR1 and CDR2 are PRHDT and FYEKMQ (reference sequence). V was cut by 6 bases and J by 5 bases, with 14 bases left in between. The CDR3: CASRGRGTNNEQFF. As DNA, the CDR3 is TGTGCCAGCAGGGGCCGCGGGACCAACAATGAGCAGTTCTTC.

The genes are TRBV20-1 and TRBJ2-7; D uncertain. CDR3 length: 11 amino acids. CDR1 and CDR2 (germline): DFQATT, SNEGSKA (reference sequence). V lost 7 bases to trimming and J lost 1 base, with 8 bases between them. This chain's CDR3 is CSVGRSYEQYF. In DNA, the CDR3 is TGCAGTGTGGGCAGATCCTACGAGCAGTACTTC.

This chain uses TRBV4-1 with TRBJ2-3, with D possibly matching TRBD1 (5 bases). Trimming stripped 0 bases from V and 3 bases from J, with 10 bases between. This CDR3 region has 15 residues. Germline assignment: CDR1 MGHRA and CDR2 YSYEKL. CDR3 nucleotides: TGCGCCAGCAGCCAAGATGGCGCAGGGACAGATACGCAGTATTTT. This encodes CASSQDGAGTDTQYF.

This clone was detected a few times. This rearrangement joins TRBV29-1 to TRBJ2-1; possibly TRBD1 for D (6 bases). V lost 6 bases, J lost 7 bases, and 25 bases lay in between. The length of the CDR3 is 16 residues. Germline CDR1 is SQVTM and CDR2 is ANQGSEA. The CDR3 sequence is CSVLPSRRGNPNEQFF. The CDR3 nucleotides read TGCAGCGTCCTCCCGAGCCGCAGGGGCAACCCAAATGAGCAGTTCTTC.

CDR3 nucleotide sequence: TGTGCCTGGAGTCCGGGGAATATCAATCAGCCCCAGCATTTT. Translated, it gives CAWSPGNINQPQHF. This chain links TRBV30 with TRBJ1-5; D remains ambiguous. The V end lost 2 bases, the J end lost 3 bases, and 11 bases lay between the germline ends. CDR1 and CDR2 (germline): GTSNPN, SVGIG (reference sequence). The CDR3 has 14 amino acids.

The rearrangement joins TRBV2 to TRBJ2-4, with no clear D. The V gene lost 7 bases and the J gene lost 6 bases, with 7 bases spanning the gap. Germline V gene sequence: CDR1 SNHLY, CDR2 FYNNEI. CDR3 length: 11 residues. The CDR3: CASTSGNIQYF. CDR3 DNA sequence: TGTGCCAGCACTTCGGGAAACATTCAGTACTTC.

The CDR3 DNA follows: TGCGCCAGCAGCCAAGACCTGGGACAGGTTAACTATGGCTACACCTTC. It specifies CASSQDLGQVNYGYTF. This chain joins TRBV4-3 and TRBJ1-2; 8 positions agree with TRBD1. The V segment lost 0 bases and the J segment 1 base; nucleotides outside the gene matches: 4. The CDR3 extends over 16 amino acids. Germline assignment: CDR1 LGHNA and CDR2 YSLEER.

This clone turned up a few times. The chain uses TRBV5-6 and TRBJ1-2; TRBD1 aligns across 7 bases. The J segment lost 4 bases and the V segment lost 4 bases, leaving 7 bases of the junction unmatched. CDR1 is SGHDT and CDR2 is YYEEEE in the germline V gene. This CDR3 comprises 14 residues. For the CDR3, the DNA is TGTGCCAGCAGCACCGGGACAGCAATCTATGGCTACACCTTC. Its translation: CASSTGTAIYGYTF.

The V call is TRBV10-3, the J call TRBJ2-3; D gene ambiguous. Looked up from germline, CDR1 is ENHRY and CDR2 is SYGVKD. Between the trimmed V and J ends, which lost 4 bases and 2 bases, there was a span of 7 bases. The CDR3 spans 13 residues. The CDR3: CAISVGDTDTQYF. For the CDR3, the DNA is TGTGCCATCAGTGTCGGAGACACAGATACGCAGTATTTT.

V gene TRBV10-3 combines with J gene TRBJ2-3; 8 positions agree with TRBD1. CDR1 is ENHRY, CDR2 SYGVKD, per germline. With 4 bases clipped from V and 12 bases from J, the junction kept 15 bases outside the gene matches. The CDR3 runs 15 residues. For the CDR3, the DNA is TGTGCCATCAGTGCGTCGGGACAGGCCGGCCAAAACCAGTATTTT. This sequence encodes CAISASGQAGQNQYF.

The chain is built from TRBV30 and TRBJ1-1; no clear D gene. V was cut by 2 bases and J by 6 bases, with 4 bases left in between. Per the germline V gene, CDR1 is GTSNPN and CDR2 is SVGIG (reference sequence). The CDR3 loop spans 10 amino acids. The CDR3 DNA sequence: TGTGCCTGGAGTCCCCCTGAAGCTTTCTTT. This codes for CAWSPPEAFF.

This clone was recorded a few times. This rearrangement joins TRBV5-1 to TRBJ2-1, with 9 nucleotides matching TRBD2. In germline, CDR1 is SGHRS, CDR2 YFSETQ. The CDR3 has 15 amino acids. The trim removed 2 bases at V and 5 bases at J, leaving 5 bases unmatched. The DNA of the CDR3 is TGCGCCAGCAGCTTAGCTAGCGGGGCCCACAATGAGCAGTTCTTC. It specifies CASSLASGAHNEQFF.